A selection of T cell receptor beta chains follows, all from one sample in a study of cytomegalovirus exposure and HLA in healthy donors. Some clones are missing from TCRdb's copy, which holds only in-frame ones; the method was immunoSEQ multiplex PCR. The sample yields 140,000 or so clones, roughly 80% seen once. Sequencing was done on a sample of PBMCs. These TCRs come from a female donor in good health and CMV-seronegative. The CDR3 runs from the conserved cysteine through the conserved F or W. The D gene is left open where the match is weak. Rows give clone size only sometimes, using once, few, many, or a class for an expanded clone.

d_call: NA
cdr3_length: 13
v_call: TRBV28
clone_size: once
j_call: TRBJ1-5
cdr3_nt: TGTGCCAGCAGACAGATTGGCAATCAGCCCCAGCATTTT
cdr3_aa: CASRQIGNQPQHF

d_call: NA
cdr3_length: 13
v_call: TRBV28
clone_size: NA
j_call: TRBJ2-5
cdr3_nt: TGTGCCAGCCTCGACAGGTTCCAAGAGACCCAGTACTTC
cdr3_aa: CASLDRFQETQYF

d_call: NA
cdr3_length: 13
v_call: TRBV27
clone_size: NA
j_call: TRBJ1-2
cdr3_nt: TGTGCCAGCAGTTTGACAGCTTCCTATGGCTACACCTTC
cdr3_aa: CASSLTASYGYTF

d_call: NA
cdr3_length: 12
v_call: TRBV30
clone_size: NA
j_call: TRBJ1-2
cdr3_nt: TGTGCCTGGAGTGGGGGGGGTTATGGCTACACCTTC
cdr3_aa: CAWSGGGYGYTF

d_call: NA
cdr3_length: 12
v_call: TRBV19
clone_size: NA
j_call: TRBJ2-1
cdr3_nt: TGTGCCAGTAGTAGAAGCCGCAATGAGCAGTTCTTC
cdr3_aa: CASSRSRNEQFF

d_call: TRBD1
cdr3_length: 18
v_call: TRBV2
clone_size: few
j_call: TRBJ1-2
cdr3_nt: TGTGCCAGCAGTGAAGCGACCGGGGTACAGGGGAAGTTACATGGCTACACCTTC
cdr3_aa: CASSEATGVQGKLHGYTF

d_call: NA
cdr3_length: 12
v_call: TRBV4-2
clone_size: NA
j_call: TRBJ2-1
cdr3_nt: TGTGCCAGCAGCGGGGAAGGGGGTGAGCAGTTCTTC
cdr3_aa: CASSGEGGEQFF

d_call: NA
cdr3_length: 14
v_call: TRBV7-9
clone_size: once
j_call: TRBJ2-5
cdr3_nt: TGTGCCAGCAGGAAAACAGGGCCACAAGAGACCCAGTACTTC
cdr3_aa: CASRKTGPQETQYF

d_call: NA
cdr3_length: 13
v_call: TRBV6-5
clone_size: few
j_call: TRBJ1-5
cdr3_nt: TGTGCCAGCAGTTCCAGGGAAAATCAGCCCCAGCATTTT
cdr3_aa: CASSSRENQPQHF

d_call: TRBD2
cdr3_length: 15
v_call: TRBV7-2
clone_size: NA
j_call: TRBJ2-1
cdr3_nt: TGTGCCAGCAGCTTAGATGGGACTAGCGAAATTGAGCAGTTCTTC
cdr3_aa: CASSLDGTSEIEQFF

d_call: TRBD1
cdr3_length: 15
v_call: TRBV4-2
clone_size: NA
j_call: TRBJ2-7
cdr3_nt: TGTGCCAGCAGCCAAGAGAGACAGGGAGCCTACGAGCAGTACTTC
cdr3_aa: CASSQERQGAYEQYF

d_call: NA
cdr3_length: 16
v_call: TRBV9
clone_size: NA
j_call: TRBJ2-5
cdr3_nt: TGTGCCAGCAGCCCCCGACTAAACTCGGGGAAAGAGACCCAGTACTTC
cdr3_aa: CASSPRLNSGKETQYF

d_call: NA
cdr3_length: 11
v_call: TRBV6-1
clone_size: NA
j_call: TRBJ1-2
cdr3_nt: TGTGCCAGCACGGAGGCGGGGGGCTACACCTTC
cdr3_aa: CASTEAGGYTF

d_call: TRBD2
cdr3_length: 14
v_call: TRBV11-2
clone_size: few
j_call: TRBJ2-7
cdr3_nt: TGTGCCAGCAGCTTCGGGGGGGCCTCCTACGAGCAGTACTTC
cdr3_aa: CASSFGGASYEQYF

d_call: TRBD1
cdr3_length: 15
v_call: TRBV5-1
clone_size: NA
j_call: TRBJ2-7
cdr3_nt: TGCGCCAGCAGCTTGTACGGGACAGGGGGATACGAGCAGTACTTC
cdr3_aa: CASSLYGTGGYEQYF

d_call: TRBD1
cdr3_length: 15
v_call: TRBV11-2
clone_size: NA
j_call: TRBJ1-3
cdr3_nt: TGTGCCAGCAGCCCAGACAGGGTGGCTGGAAACACCATATATTTT
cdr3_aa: CASSPDRVAGNTIYF

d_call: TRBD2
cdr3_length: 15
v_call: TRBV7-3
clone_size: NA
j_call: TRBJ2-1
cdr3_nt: TGTGCCAGCAGCTTAGCGGGAGGGCCTTTGGATGAGCAGTTCTTC
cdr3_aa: CASSLAGGPLDEQFF

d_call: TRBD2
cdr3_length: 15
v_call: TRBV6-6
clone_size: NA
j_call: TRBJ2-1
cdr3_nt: TGTGCCAGCAGACCGGGACTAGCGGGGGTCAATGAGCAGTTCTTC
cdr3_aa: CASRPGLAGVNEQFF

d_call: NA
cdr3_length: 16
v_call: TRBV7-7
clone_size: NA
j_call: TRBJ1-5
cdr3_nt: TGTGCTAGCAGCTTAGCTGGCAGGGATAGCAATCAGCCCCAGCATTTT
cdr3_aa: CASSLAGRDSNQPQHF

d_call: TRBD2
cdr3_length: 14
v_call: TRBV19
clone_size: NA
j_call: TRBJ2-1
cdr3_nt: TGTGCCAGTAGTCCACTAGCGGTAAACAATGAGCAGTTCTTC
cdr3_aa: CASSPLAVNNEQFF

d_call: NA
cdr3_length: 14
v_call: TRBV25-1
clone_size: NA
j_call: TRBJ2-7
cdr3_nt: TGTGCCAGCAGTGAATATCAGGGTACCAACGAGCAGTACTTC
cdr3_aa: CASSEYQGTNEQYF